This T cell receptor beta chain comes out of a study of T cells in Graves' hyperthyroidism and ophthalmopathy. This clonotype has a handful of counts. CDR1 and CDR2 (germline): MNHNS, SASEGT. The CDR3 sequence is 16 residues long. V gave up 5 bases and J gave up 5 bases, with 21 bases separating them. TCR beta CDR3 regions were amplified from RNA transcripts. A set of HTBI primers served as the primers for a first-round RT-PCR of the TCR CDR3. TCRdb ran MiXCR on the multiplex PCR reads and lists one entry per CDR3 protein. The sample lists under 350,000 distinct CDR3 sequences, approximately 15% occurring once.

The sequence derives from a woman in her fifties or sixties with Graves' ophthalmopathy. The sequencing sample was made of blood. The chain recombines TRBV6-1 with TRBJ2-5; a weak D match, TRBD2 (6 bases). For the CDR3, the DNA is TGTGCCAGCAGTCCACTCGGGGGTGAAATGAGGGAGACCCAGTACTTC. This translates into CASSPLGGEMRETQYF.